The 22 T cell receptor beta chains below come from one sample, sequenced in a study of blood T cells in healthy people across ages. Combining a sample-barcoded 5' primer with a J-beta primer mix, a second PCR ran for roughly 7 to 11 cycles. Using its own MiXCR run on the 5' RACE reads, TCRdb lists one record per CDR3 protein. The data hold around 1.5 million distinct CDR3 sequences, with around 35% observed a single time. Sequences were obtained from blood. The receptors originated from a woman in her 30s in good health.

V and J are TRBV12-3 or TRBV12-4 and TRBJ2-7; D is unclear. This CDR3 region has 14 residues. V dropped 6 bases and J dropped 7 bases, with 19 bases sitting between them. The CDR3 spells CASSDVPSYNEQYF. The DNA of the CDR3 is TGTGCCAGCAGCGACGTTCCCTCCTACAATGAGCAGTACTTC.

This clonotype appeared many times. The chain employs TRBV20-1 and TRBJ2-6; 12 bases are a match to TRBD2. Germline trimming cut 5 bases from V and 12 bases from J; bases unmatched to any gene: 14. This CDR3 is 16 amino acids long. The germline CDR1 and CDR2 sequences are DFQATT and SNEGSKA (reference sequence). CDR3 region: CSARDLRLAGVPVLTF. The CDR3 bases are TGCAGTGCTCGGGACCTCCGACTAGCGGGGGTCCCCGTCCTGACTTTC.

This chain uses TRBV7-6 with TRBJ2-1; the D gene is possibly TRBD1 (7 bases). Germline-derived CDR1 and CDR2 are SGHVS and FNYEAQ. This CDR3 is 17 amino acids long. The V and J ends lost 2 bases and 5 bases respectively, with 19 bases between them. Here the CDR3 DNA reads TGTGCCAGCAGCTTAACTACATCCCCCAGGGGGGACAATGAGCAGTTCTTC. Its protein is CASSLTTSPRGDNEQFF.

This clonotype was picked up a small number of times. V gene TRBV14 combines with J gene TRBJ2-7; no reliable D call. V lost 2 bases and J lost 3, with 14 bases in between. CDR1 and CDR2 (germline): SGHDN, FVKESK. The CDR3 contains 15 residues. CDR3 residues: CASSQRPSRLYEQYF. The CDR3 bases are TGTGCCAGCAGCCAAAGACCCAGCCGACTCTACGAGCAGTACTTC.

This clonotype was counted a few times. An end of the junction does not agree with germline; a read error may underlie this. The chain recombines TRBV2 with TRBJ1-2; TRBD1 aligns across 11 bases. The CDR3 is made up of 19 amino acids. Germline CDR1 is SNHLY and CDR2 is FYNNEI. The CDR3 DNA reads TGTGCCAGCAGCCACACCCGTGGACAGGGGGCATCAATTGACTATAGCTACACCTTC. Amino acids: CASSHTRGQGASIDYSYTF.

The gene calls are TRBV20-1 and TRBJ2-5; 8 bases align to TRBD2. V lost 3 bases, J lost 6 bases, and 9 bases stayed unmatched. Germline loops: CDR1 DFQATT, CDR2 SNEGSKA (reference sequence). This CDR3 contains 14 residues. In nucleotides, the CDR3 is TGCAGTGCTAGTAGGAGCGGGGGATGGAAGACCCAGTACTTC. Protein product: CSASRSGGWKTQYF.

V usage is TRBV5-1 and J usage is TRBJ2-7, with 8 nucleotides matching TRBD1. Germline CDR1 and CDR2: SGHRS and YFSETQ. Germline trimming cut 2 bases from V and 4 bases from J; bases unmatched to any gene: 2. The CDR3 extends over 13 amino acids. CDR3 sequence (DNA): TGCGCCAGCAGCTTACAGGGGGAGTACGAGCAGTACTTC. Translating it yields CASSLQGEYEQYF. Variable domain in full (rest from reference TRBV5-1 and TRBJ2-7): KAGVTQTPRYLIKTRGQQVTLSCSPISGHRSVSWYQQTPGQGLQFLFEYFSETQRNKGNFPGRFSGRQFSNSRSEMNVSTLELGDSALYLCASSLQGEYEQYFGPGTRLTVT.

J is TRBJ1-5 and V is TRBV3-1, with 7 positions matching TRBD1. Germline CDR1 reads LGHDT; CDR2 reads YNNKEL (reference sequence). V lost 1 base to trimming and J lost 1 base; unmatched junction nucleotides: 1. The CDR3 contains 15 residues. The CDR3 region is CASSQGQGSNQPQHF. The CDR3 DNA is TGTGCCAGCAGCCAAGGACAGGGAAGCAATCAGCCCCAGCATTTT.

This clonotype was seen more than once but under ten times. V is TRBV10-3 and J is TRBJ2-7, with 10 bases aligning to TRBD2. Trimming at V came to 3 bases and at J to 0 bases, leaving 2 bases not matched to a gene. The CDR3 totals 15 residues. CDR1 is ENHRY, CDR2 SYGVKD, per germline. CDR3 sequence: CAISEPSGSSYEQYF. The CDR3 DNA sequence: TGTGCCATCAGTGAACCTAGCGGGAGCTCCTACGAGCAGTACTTC.

This clonotype was seen only a few times. The chain joins TRBV19 to TRBJ2-7; D is possibly TRBD2 (6 bases). The germline V and J ends were trimmed by 3 bases and 6 bases, with 15 bases remaining between them. CDR3 length equals 14 residues. The germline V gene encodes CDR1 LNHDA and CDR2 SQIVND (reference sequence). CDR3 loop: CASSMAGSTGEQYF. The CDR3 nucleotides read TGTGCCAGTAGTATGGCGGGGTCCACTGGCGAGCAGTACTTC.

The rearrangement links TRBV20-1 to TRBJ2-5, with TRBD1 matching over 8 bases. V lost 7 bases and J lost 5; bases outside the gene matches: 12. The germline CDR1 and CDR2 sequences are DFQATT and SNEGSKA (reference sequence). The CDR3 loop spans 14 amino acids. The CDR3 loop is CSVTGGVLGETQYF. CDR3 bases: TGCAGTGTAACAGGGGGAGTCTTGGGGGAGACCCAGTACTTC.

This chain uses TRBV2 with TRBJ2-7, with TRBD1 matching over 7 bases. Germline CDR1 reads SNHLY; CDR2 reads FYNNEI. CDR3 length: 12 residues. The junction had 4 bases not matched to a gene; V was cut back by 9 bases and J by 2 bases. CDR3 DNA sequence: TGTGCCAGTTTGGGACAGCCCTACGAGCAGTACTTC. This codes for CASLGQPYEQYF.

In the case of this clonotype: A read error may produce the germline difference seen at one junction end. The CDR3, as DNA: TGCAGTGCTGGAGATACTAGCGTTGAGACCCAGTACTTC. Protein sequence: CSAGDTSVETQYF. This chain joins TRBV20-1 and TRBJ2-7, with 7 bases that match TRBD2. The DNA end is more similar to TRBJ2-5, so the J call may be wrong. The V gene's germline CDR1 is DFQATT and CDR2 SNEGSKA (reference sequence). The CDR3 has 13 amino acids.

The CDR3 protein is CASSLDGEKGDTQYF. CDR3 nucleotide sequence: TGTGCCAGCAGCTTAGATGGGGAAAAGGGGGATACGCAGTATTTT. The chain uses TRBV11-3 and TRBJ2-3; D may be TRBD1 (5 bases). V was cut by 0 bases and J by 6 bases, with 13 bases left in between. Per the germline V gene, CDR1 is SGHNT and CDR2 is YENEEA. The CDR3 consists of 15 residues.

The chain employs TRBV29-1 and TRBJ2-1; 9 positions agree with TRBD1. Unmatched junction bases numbered 12, after V lost 5 bases and J lost 7 bases. Germline V gene lookup returns CDR1 SQVTM and CDR2 ANQGSEA. The CDR3 runs to 15 residues. The DNA for the CDR3 is TGCAGCGTTCTAAGGGGACAGGGTGGAAAAAATGAGCAGTTCTTC. Amino acid sequence: CSVLRGQGGKNEQFF.

To note about this clonotype: The germline gene is not matched at one end of the junction; a read error may be the cause. The chain recombines TRBV4-2 with TRBJ2-5, with TRBD2 matching over 9 bases. The CDR3 has 16 residues. Germline CDR1 is LGHNA and CDR2 is YNFKEQ. DNA for the CDR3: TGTGCCAGCAGAAAAGGAAGCGGGAGGCACCAAGAGGCCCAGTACTTC. It codes for CASRKGSGRHQEAQYF.

This clonotype has more than one count but fewer than ten. The rearrangement links TRBV5-6 to TRBJ1-1; D may be TRBD1 (5 bases). CDR1 and CDR2 from the germline V gene are SGHDT and YYEEEE. The CDR3 totals 15 residues. V lost 0 bases, J lost 2 bases, and 11 bases lay in between. CDR3 residues: CASSLENTGNTEAFF. The CDR3, as DNA: TGTGCCAGCAGCTTGGAGAATACAGGCAACACTGAAGCTTTCTTT.

The J gene is TRBJ2-7, the V gene TRBV15; 9 bases are a match to TRBD1. TRBJ2-5 matches the DNA end more closely, so the J call is doubtful. The CDR3 runs to 17 residues. The germline V gene encodes CDR1 LNHNV and CDR2 YYDKDF (reference sequence). CDR3 sequence: CATSRGETGGTKETQYF. In DNA form, the CDR3 reads TGTGCCACCAGCAGAGGGGAGACAGGGGGGACTAAGGAGACCCAGTACTTC.

This chain connects TRBV7-9 to TRBJ1-2; no reliable D call. This CDR3 is 12 amino acids long. The germline CDR1 and CDR2 sequences are SEHNR and FQNEAQ (reference sequence). V was cut by 3 bases and J by 6 bases, with 8 bases left in between. The CDR3 spells CASSLDEDGYTF. The CDR3 DNA reads TGTGCCAGCAGCTTGGATGAGGATGGCTACACCTTC. The variable domain in full, with the rest retrieved from reference TRBV7-9 and TRBJ1-2, is DTGVSQNPRHKITKRGQNVTFRCDPISEHNRLYWYRQTLGQGPEFLTYFQNEAQLEKSRLLSDRFSAERPKGSFSTLEIQRTEQGDSAMYLCASSLDEDGYTFGSGTRLTVV.

This clonotype has just one count. This sequence joins TRBV28 and TRBJ1-1, with 9 nucleotides matching TRBD1. CDR3 length: 16 residues. V lost 3 bases and J lost 3; bases outside the gene matches: 8. The germline V gene has CDR1 MDHEN and CDR2 SYDVKM. CDR3 in DNA: TGTGCCAGCAGTTTGCTCCCGGGACAGGGTTACACTGAAGCTTTCTTT. This sequence encodes CASSLLPGQGYTEAFF.

Details on this clonotype: The junction shows a germline mismatch at one end, possibly a read error. V and J are TRBV6-5 and TRBJ2-1; either TRBD1 or TRBD2 may supply D (5 bases each). This CDR3 has 13 residues. Germline CDR1 reads MNHEY; CDR2 reads SVGAGI. This chain's CDR3 is CASSSGTGNEQFF. CDR3 coding DNA: TGTGCTAGCAGTTCCGGGACGGGCAATGAGCAGTTCTTC.

This clonotype was observed at least ten times. The chain recombines TRBV2 with TRBJ2-3, with D possibly TRBD2 on 6 matching bases. The CDR3 consists of 14 residues. V was pared by 3 bases and J by 1 base, with 8 bases between. Germline assignment: CDR1 SNHLY and CDR2 FYNNEI. The CDR3: CASSDKRGTDTQYF. The CDR3 coding sequence is TGTGCCAGCAGTGATAAGCGGGGCACAGATACGCAGTATTTT.